Listed below are T cell receptor beta chains from one sample, sequenced in a study of blood T cells in healthy people across ages. A single record per CDR3 protein comes from TCRdb applying MiXCR to the 5' RACE reads. The data contain some 1.4 million distinct CDR3 sequences, 42% of them singletons. Sequenced: blood. These receptors were collected from a woman aged 18-30 years in good health. CDR3s include the opening cysteine and the closing phenylalanine or tryptophan. The order of the fields is clone size, V gene, D gene, CDR3 length, J gene, CDR3 protein, CDR3 DNA. D genes are given only for firm matches. Clone size is given for some rows only: seen once, a few or many times, or a class if the clone is expanded.

>.|TRBV4-2|.|19|TRBJ2-1
CASSQDEMGVASVNNEQFF
TGTGCCAGCAGCCAAGATGAAATGGGGGTGGCTAGCGTTAACAATGAGCAGTTCTTC
>.|TRBV5-1|TRBD1|17|TRBJ2-7
CASSLAGGQGTGNEQYF
TGCGCCAGCAGCTTGGCCGGCGGACAGGGCACAGGGAACGAGCAGTACTTC
>.|TRBV5-1|.|17|TRBJ2-5
CASSLGPASRVSETQYF
TGCGCCAGCAGCTTGGGGCCCGCCAGCAGGGTGTCAGAGACCCAGTACTTC
>.|TRBV5-1|TRBD1|14|TRBJ1-4
CASSAGQAGEKLFF
TGCGCCAGCAGCGCGGGACAGGCTGGGGAAAAACTGTTTTTT
>.|TRBV20-1|.|15|TRBJ2-3
CSASGRFGSTDTQYF
TGCAGTGCTAGTGGAAGGTTCGGGAGCACAGATACGCAGTATTTT
>.|TRBV6-1|.|13|TRBJ2-1
CASSRREWNEQFF
TGTGCCAGCAGTCGTAGGGAGTGGAATGAGCAGTTCTTC
>few|TRBV10-1|.|15|TRBJ2-3
CASSPLPALTDTQYF
TGCGCCAGCAGCCCGCTACCAGCCCTCACAGATACGCAGTATTTT
>.|TRBV20-1|TRBD2|16|TRBJ2-7
CSATPPGTSGSYEQYF
TGCAGTGCTACTCCACCCGGGACTAGCGGTTCCTACGAGCAGTACTTC
>.|TRBV20-1|.|13|TRBJ2-3
CSASDSRTDTQYF
TGCAGTGCTAGCGACAGCCGCACAGATACGCAGTATTTT
>.|TRBV6-5|TRBD1|15|TRBJ2-7
CASSYSPDRGRKQYF
TGTGCCAGCAGTTACTCCCCGGACAGGGGACGCAAGCAGTACTTC
>.|TRBV10-3|TRBD2|14|TRBJ2-5
CAIAASGVQETQYF
TGTGCCATCGCGGCTAGCGGCGTCCAAGAGACCCAGTACTTC
>.|TRBV3-1|TRBD2|15|TRBJ2-5
CASSGGLAGVVTQYF
TGTGCCAGCAGCGGCGGACTAGCGGGGGTAGTGACCCAGTACTTC
>few|TRBV10-3|TRBD2|14|TRBJ2-1
CAIRAGLANNEQFF
TGTGCCATCAGGGCGGGACTAGCAAACAATGAGCAGTTCTTC
>.|TRBV9|TRBD1|16|TRBJ2-2
CAGSVGQDRAVGELFF
TGTGCCGGCAGCGTAGGTCAGGACAGGGCGGTCGGGGAGCTGTTTTTT
>.|TRBV5-1|.|15|TRBJ2-3
CASSPVTRNTDTQYF
TGCGCCAGCAGCCCCGTGACTAGAAACACAGATACGCAGTATTTT